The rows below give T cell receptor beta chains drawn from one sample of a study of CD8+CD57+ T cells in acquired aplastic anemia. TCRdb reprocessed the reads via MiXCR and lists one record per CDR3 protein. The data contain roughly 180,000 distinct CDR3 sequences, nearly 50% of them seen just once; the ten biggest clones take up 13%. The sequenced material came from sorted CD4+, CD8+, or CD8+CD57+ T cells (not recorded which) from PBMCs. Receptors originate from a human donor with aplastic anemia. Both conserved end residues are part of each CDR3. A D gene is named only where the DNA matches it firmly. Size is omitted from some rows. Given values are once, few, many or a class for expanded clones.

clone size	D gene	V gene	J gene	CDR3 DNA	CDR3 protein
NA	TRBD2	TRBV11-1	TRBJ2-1	TGTGCCAGCAGACCTGGGACTAGCTCCTACAATGAGCAGTTCTTC	CASRPGTSSYNEQFF
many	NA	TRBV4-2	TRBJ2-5	TGTGCCAGCAGCCAAGAAAAGGGGCCCACAGAGACCCAGTACTTC	CASSQEKGPTETQYF
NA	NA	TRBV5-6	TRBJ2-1	TGTGCCAGCAGCTTGTCTAGCATCGTGCAGTTCTTC	CASSLSSIVQFF
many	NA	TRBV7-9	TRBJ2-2	TGTGCCAGCAGCTTAGAGAGCCGCGCCGGGGAGCTGTTTTTT	CASSLESRAGELFF
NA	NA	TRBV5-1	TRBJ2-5	TGCGCCAGCAGCCGAAACCCTCGGGACCAAGAGACCCAGTACTTC	CASSRNPRDQETQYF
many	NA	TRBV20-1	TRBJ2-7	TGCAGTGCTAAACTAACCGGGGTCTACGAGCAGTACTTC	CSAKLTGVYEQYF
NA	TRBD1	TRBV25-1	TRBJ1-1	TGTGCCAGCAGTGTGTCCGGGACAGTGAACACTGAAGCTTTCTTT	CASSVSGTVNTEAFF
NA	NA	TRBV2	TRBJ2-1	TGTGCCAGCAGCTTAGTGCCGGGAGAAGTGAATGAGCAGTTCTTC	CASSLVPGEVNEQFF
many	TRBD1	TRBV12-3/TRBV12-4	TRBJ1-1	TGTGCCAGCAGTCCCGACAGGGGCGGCACTGAAGCTTTCTTT	CASSPDRGGTEAFF
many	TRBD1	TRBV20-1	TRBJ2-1	TGCAGTGCTAGTTTGCATGACAGGGGCAATGAGCAGTTCTTC	CSASLHDRGNEQFF
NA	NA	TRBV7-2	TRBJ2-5	TGTGCCAGCAGCCGGGGGACCCAAGAGACCCAGTACTTC	CASSRGTQETQYF
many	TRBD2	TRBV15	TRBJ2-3	TGTGCCACCAGCAGAGGGACTAGCGGGGGTTCAGATACGCAGTATTTT	CATSRGTSGGSDTQYF
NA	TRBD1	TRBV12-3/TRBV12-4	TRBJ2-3	TGTGCCAGCAGAGGGACAGCGTCCGATACGCAGTATTTT	CASRGTASDTQYF